The entry that follows covers one T cell receptor beta chain sequence. Its antigen remains unknown. Sequencing was performed with immunoSEQ multiplex PCR; in TCRdb, only in-frame clones are kept and a portion is missing. The sample consists of roughly 180,000 clones, approximately 94% of them appearing once. The sample originates from a study of T cell responses to AZD1222 COVID-19 vaccine. Points from the study as a whole: No repertoire was sampled before or during the peak T cell response, only after it. Seropositive AZD1222 recipients at baseline numbered only five or six. A mostly white British donor set with more females was recruited, and clonal diversity was possibly underestimated.

Deletions cut 1 base from V and 3 bases from J, with 12 bases between. The CDR3 extends over 15 amino acids. Germline values: CDR1 SGHVS, CDR2 FQNEAQ. This specimen was peripheral blood, taken 28 days after the second AZD1222 dose. The chain joins TRBV7-8 to TRBJ1-2; possibly TRBD1 for D (5 bases). This TCR came from an adult who received the AZD1222 COVID-19 vaccine. The CDR3 sequence: CASSLVAGPYYGYTF. For the CDR3, the DNA is TGTGCCAGCAGCTTAGTCGCAGGGCCTTACTATGGCTACACCTTC. The full variable domain, with the rest looked up from reference TRBV7-8 and TRBJ1-2, is GAGVSQSPRYKVAKRGQDVALRCDPISGHVSLFWYQQALGQGPEFLTYFQNEAQLDKSGLPSDRFFAERPEGSVSTLKIQRTQQEDSAVYLCASSLVAGPYYGYTFGSGTRLTVV.